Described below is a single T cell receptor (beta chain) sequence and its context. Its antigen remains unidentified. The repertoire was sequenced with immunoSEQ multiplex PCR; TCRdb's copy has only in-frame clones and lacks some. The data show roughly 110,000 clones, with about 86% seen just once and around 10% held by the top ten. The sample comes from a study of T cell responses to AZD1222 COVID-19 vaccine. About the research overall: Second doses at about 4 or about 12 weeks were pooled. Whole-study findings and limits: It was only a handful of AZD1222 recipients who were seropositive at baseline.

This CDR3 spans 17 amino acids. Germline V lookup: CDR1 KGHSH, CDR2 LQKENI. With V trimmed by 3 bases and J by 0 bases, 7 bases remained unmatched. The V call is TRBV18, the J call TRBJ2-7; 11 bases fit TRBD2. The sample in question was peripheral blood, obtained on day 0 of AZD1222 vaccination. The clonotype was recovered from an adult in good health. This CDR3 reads CASSPNPGTSGSYEQYF. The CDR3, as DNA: TGTGCCAGCTCACCCAACCCCGGGACTAGCGGCTCCTACGAGCAGTACTTC.